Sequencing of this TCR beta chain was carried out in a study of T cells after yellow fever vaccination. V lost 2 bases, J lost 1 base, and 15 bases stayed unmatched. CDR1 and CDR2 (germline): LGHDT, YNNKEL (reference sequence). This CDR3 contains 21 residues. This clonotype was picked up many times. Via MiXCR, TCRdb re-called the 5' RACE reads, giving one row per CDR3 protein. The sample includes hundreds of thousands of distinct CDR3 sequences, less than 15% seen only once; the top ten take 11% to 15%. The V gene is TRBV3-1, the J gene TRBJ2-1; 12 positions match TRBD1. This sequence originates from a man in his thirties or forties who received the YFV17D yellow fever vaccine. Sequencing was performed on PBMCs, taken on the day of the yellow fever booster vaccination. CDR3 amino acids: CASSQRKHSGTGGYSYNEQFF. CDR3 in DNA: TGTGCCAGCAGCCAACGAAAGCACTCCGGGACAGGGGGCTATTCCTACAATGAGCAGTTCTTC.